This is a list of T cell receptor beta chains from one sample in a study of shared clonotypes between healthy human individuals. Only in-frame clones appear in the TCRdb table, and some are missing; sequencing was by immunoSEQ multiplex PCR. The sample has fewer than 3 million clones, approximately 90% seen once; the top ten hold approximately 0.39%. The sample consisted of naive CD4+ T cells from PBMCs. The receptors come from a man aged 18 to 30 in good health. Some clones in this sample may be carry-over from other donors' samples. Both conserved end residues are part of each CDR3. D genes are given only for firm matches. Some rows have no size entry. The others give once, few or many, or a class for an expanded clone.

CDR3 length: 11
clone size: -
D gene: -
J gene: TRBJ1-2
V gene: TRBV2
CDR3 protein: CASSGPTGYTF
CDR3 DNA: TGTGCCAGCAGCGGACCCACCGGCTACACCTTC

CDR3 length: 14
clone size: -
D gene: -
J gene: TRBJ1-1
V gene: TRBV5-1
CDR3 protein: CASSTVQGGTEAFF
CDR3 DNA: TGCGCCAGCAGCACCGTTCAGGGCGGCACTGAAGCTTTCTTT

CDR3 length: 13
clone size: -
D gene: TRBD2
J gene: TRBJ2-1
V gene: TRBV25-1
CDR3 protein: CASTSGSYNEQFF
CDR3 DNA: TGTGCCTCGACTAGCGGTAGCTACAATGAGCAGTTCTTC

CDR3 length: 15
clone size: -
D gene: TRBD2
J gene: TRBJ2-7
V gene: TRBV19
CDR3 protein: CASSIQQRPGGEQYF
CDR3 DNA: TGTGCCAGTAGTATTCAGCAGCGCCCGGGGGGAGAGCAGTACTTC

CDR3 length: 15
clone size: -
D gene: -
J gene: TRBJ1-1
V gene: TRBV5-1
CDR3 protein: CASSLVILGDTEAFF
CDR3 DNA: TGCGCCAGCAGCTTGGTTATTCTGGGTGACACTGAAGCTTTCTTT

CDR3 length: 12
clone size: -
D gene: -
J gene: TRBJ1-1
V gene: TRBV10-3
CDR3 protein: CAVTRGRTEAFF
CDR3 DNA: TGTGCCGTCACCAGGGGAAGGACTGAAGCTTTCTTT

CDR3 length: 14
clone size: few
D gene: TRBD1
J gene: TRBJ1-1
V gene: TRBV18
CDR3 protein: CASSPGTGYTEAFF
CDR3 DNA: TGTGCCAGCTCCCCCGGGACAGGGTACACTGAAGCTTTCTTT

CDR3 length: 17
clone size: -
D gene: -
J gene: TRBJ2-3
V gene: TRBV10-3
CDR3 protein: CAISEYTGAASTDTQYF
CDR3 DNA: TGTGCCATCAGTGAGTACACGGGAGCAGCTAGCACAGATACGCAGTATTTT

CDR3 length: 13
clone size: -
D gene: -
J gene: TRBJ2-2
V gene: TRBV11-3
CDR3 protein: CASSLERGGELFF
CDR3 DNA: TGTGCCAGCAGCTTAGAGAGAGGCGGGGAGCTGTTTTTT

CDR3 length: 16
clone size: -
D gene: -
J gene: TRBJ2-6
V gene: TRBV27
CDR3 protein: CALPRTGHSGANVLTF
CDR3 DNA: TGTGCCCTGCCCCGTACGGGGCACTCTGGGGCCAACGTCCTGACTTTC

CDR3 length: 12
clone size: -
D gene: -
J gene: TRBJ2-2
V gene: TRBV29-1
CDR3 protein: CSVEDHRDGLFF
CDR3 DNA: TGCAGCGTTGAAGATCACAGGGATGGGCTGTTTTTT

CDR3 length: 16
clone size: once
D gene: TRBD1
J gene: TRBJ1-6
V gene: TRBV7-2
CDR3 protein: CASSEEGQGAYSPLHF
CDR3 DNA: TGTGCCAGCAGCGAAGAGGGACAGGGGGCTTATTCACCCCTCCACTTT

CDR3 length: 13
clone size: -
D gene: TRBD1
J gene: TRBJ1-4
V gene: TRBV2
CDR3 protein: CASLRQGWEKLFF
CDR3 DNA: TGTGCCAGCCTGAGACAGGGGTGGGAAAAACTGTTTTTT

CDR3 length: 16
clone size: -
D gene: TRBD1
J gene: TRBJ1-4
V gene: TRBV5-1
CDR3 protein: CASSTSTGRTNEKLFF
CDR3 DNA: TGCGCCAGCAGCACCTCGACAGGGCGAACTAATGAAAAACTGTTTTTT

CDR3 length: 16
clone size: -
D gene: -
J gene: TRBJ2-7
V gene: TRBV28
CDR3 protein: CASSGTGTRKSYEQYF
CDR3 DNA: TGTGCCAGCAGTGGCACCGGGACGCGGAAGTCCTACGAGCAGTACTTC

CDR3 length: 14
clone size: once
D gene: -
J gene: TRBJ2-2
V gene: TRBV2
CDR3 protein: CASTFGTYTGELFF
CDR3 DNA: TGTGCCAGCACCTTTGGGACCTACACCGGGGAGCTGTTTTTT

CDR3 length: 15
clone size: -
D gene: TRBD2
J gene: TRBJ2-1
V gene: TRBV2
CDR3 protein: CASSEGLADYNEQFF
CDR3 DNA: TGTGCCAGCAGTGAGGGCCTAGCGGACTACAATGAGCAGTTCTTC

CDR3 length: 13
clone size: -
D gene: -
J gene: TRBJ1-2
V gene: TRBV27
CDR3 protein: CATVGGINYGYTF
CDR3 DNA: TGTGCCACTGTGGGGGGAATCAACTATGGCTACACCTTC

CDR3 length: 16
clone size: -
D gene: TRBD1
J gene: TRBJ2-2
V gene: TRBV5-1
CDR3 protein: CASSDTDREGAGELFF
CDR3 DNA: TGCGCCAGCAGCGATACGGACAGGGAAGGGGCCGGGGAGCTGTTTTTT

CDR3 length: 16
clone size: -
D gene: TRBD2
J gene: TRBJ2-7
V gene: TRBV6-1
CDR3 protein: CASSASYVGGSYEQYF
CDR3 DNA: TGTGCCAGCAGTGCTTCGTACGTCGGGGGGTCCTACGAGCAGTACTTC

CDR3 length: 15
clone size: -
D gene: -
J gene: TRBJ1-1
V gene: TRBV10-3
CDR3 protein: CAISDSGREAAEAFF
CDR3 DNA: TGTGCCATCAGTGATTCCGGCAGGGAGGCGGCTGAAGCTTTCTTT

CDR3 length: 15
clone size: -
D gene: TRBD2
J gene: TRBJ2-7
V gene: TRBV5-4
CDR3 protein: CASSLDSGRAHEQYF
CDR3 DNA: TGTGCCAGCAGCTTGGATAGCGGGAGGGCCCACGAGCAGTACTTC

CDR3 length: 15
clone size: -
D gene: -
J gene: TRBJ1-4
V gene: TRBV30
CDR3 protein: CAWSPHPQRDEKLFF
CDR3 DNA: TGTGCCTGGAGTCCCCACCCGCAGAGAGATGAAAAACTGTTTTTT

CDR3 length: 15
clone size: -
D gene: -
J gene: TRBJ1-5
V gene: TRBV9
CDR3 protein: CASSVRGDSNQPQHF
CDR3 DNA: TGTGCCAGCAGCGTTCGTGGGGATAGCAATCAGCCCCAGCATTTT

CDR3 length: 15
clone size: once
D gene: -
J gene: TRBJ1-2
V gene: TRBV5-5
CDR3 protein: CASSLASRGGYGYTF
CDR3 DNA: TGTGCCAGCAGCTTGGCTTCACGGGGGGGCTATGGCTACACCTTC

CDR3 length: 16
clone size: -
D gene: TRBD2
J gene: TRBJ2-7
V gene: TRBV4-1
CDR3 protein: CASSAQTSGLSYEQYF
CDR3 DNA: TGCGCCAGCAGCGCCCAGACTAGCGGGCTCTCCTACGAGCAGTACTTC

CDR3 length: 13
clone size: -
D gene: -
J gene: TRBJ2-7
V gene: TRBV7-9
CDR3 protein: CASSLRQANGQYF
CDR3 DNA: TGTGCCAGCAGCTTACGGCAGGCAAACGGGCAGTACTTC

CDR3 length: 13
clone size: -
D gene: -
J gene: TRBJ2-5
V gene: TRBV5-8
CDR3 protein: CASSLTGEAAQYF
CDR3 DNA: TGTGCCAGCAGCTTAACAGGGGAGGCGGCCCAGTACTTC

CDR3 length: 11
clone size: -
D gene: -
J gene: TRBJ2-5
V gene: TRBV28
CDR3 protein: CASTGQETQYF
CDR3 DNA: TGTGCCAGCACCGGGCAAGAGACCCAGTACTTC

CDR3 length: 13
clone size: once
D gene: -
J gene: TRBJ2-3
V gene: TRBV5-1
CDR3 protein: CASSLGRTDTQYF
CDR3 DNA: TGCGCCAGCAGCTTGGGACGGACAGATACGCAGTATTTT

CDR3 length: 13
clone size: -
D gene: -
J gene: TRBJ2-1
V gene: TRBV6-5
CDR3 protein: CASSGSLRNEQFF
CDR3 DNA: TGTGCCAGCAGCGGGTCCCTCCGGAATGAGCAGTTCTTC

CDR3 length: 13
clone size: -
D gene: TRBD1
J gene: TRBJ2-7
V gene: TRBV6-1
CDR3 protein: CASTEVRQGNLYF
CDR3 DNA: TGTGCCAGTACGGAGGTCCGACAGGGAAACCTATACTTC

CDR3 length: 14
clone size: once
D gene: -
J gene: TRBJ2-1
V gene: TRBV27
CDR3 protein: CAGPGQSSYNEQFF
CDR3 DNA: TGTGCCGGGCCAGGACAGAGCTCCTACAATGAGCAGTTCTTC

CDR3 length: 16
clone size: once
D gene: -
J gene: TRBJ2-2
V gene: TRBV5-4
CDR3 protein: CASSEDGTANTGELFF
CDR3 DNA: TGTGCCAGCAGCGAAGACGGGACGGCGAACACCGGGGAGCTGTTTTTT

CDR3 length: 14
clone size: -
D gene: -
J gene: TRBJ2-6
V gene: TRBV2
CDR3 protein: CASAMEAGANVLTF
CDR3 DNA: TGTGCCAGCGCTATGGAGGCCGGGGCCAACGTCCTGACTTTC

CDR3 length: 15
clone size: -
D gene: -
J gene: TRBJ1-1
V gene: TRBV28
CDR3 protein: CASRYTGGGNTEAFF
CDR3 DNA: TGTGCCAGCAGATACACTGGAGGTGGGAACACTGAAGCTTTCTTT

CDR3 length: 15
clone size: once
D gene: -
J gene: TRBJ1-2
V gene: TRBV19
CDR3 protein: CASSVPSPAGYGYTF
CDR3 DNA: TGTGCCAGTAGTGTTCCCTCGCCCGCTGGGTATGGCTACACCTTC

CDR3 length: 14
clone size: -
D gene: -
J gene: TRBJ2-7
V gene: TRBV5-1
CDR3 protein: CASSLGSLIYEQYF
CDR3 DNA: TGCGCCAGCAGCTTGGGAAGCCTTATCTACGAGCAGTACTTC

CDR3 length: 15
clone size: -
D gene: TRBD1
J gene: TRBJ1-4
V gene: TRBV7-2
CDR3 protein: CASSSRQGAWEKLFF
CDR3 DNA: TGTGCCAGCAGTTCTAGACAGGGGGCGTGGGAAAAACTGTTTTTT

CDR3 length: 13
clone size: -
D gene: -
J gene: TRBJ1-1
V gene: TRBV5-5
CDR3 protein: CASSLLSNTEAFF
CDR3 DNA: TGTGCCAGCAGCCTCCTCAGTAACACTGAAGCTTTCTTT

CDR3 length: 13
clone size: -
D gene: -
J gene: TRBJ2-5
V gene: TRBV30
CDR3 protein: CAWSAQVQETQYF
CDR3 DNA: TGTGCCTGGAGTGCCCAGGTCCAAGAGACCCAGTACTTC

CDR3 length: 16
clone size: -
D gene: -
J gene: TRBJ2-1
V gene: TRBV4-1
CDR3 protein: CASSQDLGRVFNEQFF
CDR3 DNA: TGCGCCAGCAGCCAAGATCTGGGACGGGTTTTTAATGAGCAGTTCTTC

CDR3 length: 14
clone size: -
D gene: TRBD1
J gene: TRBJ1-2
V gene: TRBV6-1
CDR3 protein: CASKRQGVNYGYTF
CDR3 DNA: TGTGCCAGCAAAAGACAGGGGGTTAACTATGGCTACACCTTC

CDR3 length: 14
clone size: -
D gene: -
J gene: TRBJ1-2
V gene: TRBV19
CDR3 protein: CASSMGGDTLGYTF
CDR3 DNA: TGTGCCAGTAGTATGGGTGGTGACACCCTGGGCTACACCTTC

CDR3 length: 15
clone size: -
D gene: TRBD1
J gene: TRBJ1-2
V gene: TRBV30
CDR3 protein: CAWTDGTGANYGYTF
CDR3 DNA: TGTGCCTGGACCGACGGGACAGGGGCTAACTATGGCTACACCTTC

CDR3 length: 15
clone size: -
D gene: TRBD1
J gene: TRBJ2-3
V gene: TRBV7-2
CDR3 protein: CASSPWGQSTDTQYF
CDR3 DNA: TGTGCCAGCAGCCCATGGGGACAGAGCACAGATACGCAGTATTTT

CDR3 length: 11
clone size: -
D gene: -
J gene: TRBJ1-2
V gene: TRBV9
CDR3 protein: CASSRAYGYTF
CDR3 DNA: TGTGCCAGCAGCAGAGCGTATGGCTACACCTTC

CDR3 length: 14
clone size: -
D gene: -
J gene: TRBJ1-1
V gene: TRBV10-2
CDR3 protein: CASSESRVGTEAFF
CDR3 DNA: TGCGCCAGCAGTGAGTCCAGGGTGGGCACTGAAGCTTTCTTT

CDR3 length: 16
clone size: -
D gene: TRBD1
J gene: TRBJ1-1
V gene: TRBV2
CDR3 protein: CASRSSSGTGWTEAFF
CDR3 DNA: TGTGCCAGTCGCAGTTCGAGCGGGACAGGGTGGACTGAAGCTTTCTTT